The T cell receptor (beta chain) under discussion was sequenced for a study of CD8 T cells in ankylosing spondylitis. Study-wide points: Prior literature has documented some motif variants in synovial fluid and blood from reactive arthritis. Matched ankylosing spondylitis synovial fluid reportedly showed significant enrichment of disease-linked clones. A motif of seven or eight highly homologous TCR beta variants was seen as apparently characteristic of ankylosing spondylitis blood. Clones linked to the disease showed a CD8+ phenotype. They occurred at relatively low frequencies in peripheral blood.

After removal of 3 bases from V and 5 bases from J, the junction contained 7 bases not matched to a gene. This CDR3 is 16 amino acids long. TCRdb reanalysed the 5' RACE reads using MiXCR and keeps one entry per CDR3 protein. The data contain under 300,000 distinct CDR3 sequences, around 10% of them singletons. This clonotype was seen many times. Antigen unknown. This sequence was found in a male donor with ankylosing spondylitis or in good health (not recorded which). Input material: blood, either unsorted or a sorted T cell fraction (not recorded which). This chain uses TRBV12-3 or TRBV12-4 with TRBJ2-1; 10 positions agree with TRBD1. CDR3 region: CASSFEGQGIDNEQFF. The CDR3 DNA follows: TGTGCCAGCAGTTTTGAGGGACAGGGGATAGACAATGAGCAGTTCTTC.